The 27 T cell receptor beta chains below come from one sample, sequenced in a study of T-cell reconstitution after alpha-beta-depleted transplantation in children. Library preparation (for TCRbeta) was performed with unique molecular identifiers. MiXCR, run by TCRdb on the PCR reads, gives a single entry per CDR3 protein. The sample shows around 600,000 distinct CDR3 sequences, 20% to 25% of them seen only once. The source material was PBMCs, mostly from graft donor cells, sampled 360 days after TCRalphabeta/CD19-depleted stem cell transplant. All receptors come from a boy in the first two years of life who had a stem cell transplant for acute myeloid leukemia, so the T cells may come from the graft donor.

In this sample, this clonotype turned up many times. V and J are TRBV25-1 and TRBJ1-6; TRBD1 aligns across 8 bases. Trimming cost V 4 bases and J 10 bases; bases outside gene matches: 6. Germline-derived CDR1 and CDR2 are MGHDK and SYGVNS. The CDR3 consists of 14 residues. For the CDR3, the DNA is TGTGCCAGCAGTGGGACAGGGTCCACCTCACCCCTCCACTTT. Translation: CASSGTGSTSPLHF.

This clonotype was counted between two and nine times. This chain uses TRBV7-9 with TRBJ2-6; 7 nucleotides line up with TRBD1. This CDR3 contains 19 residues. V lost 9 bases and J lost 0; bases outside the gene matches: 17. CDR1 and CDR2 from the germline V gene are SEHNR and FQNEAQ (reference sequence). DNA of the CDR3: TGTGCCAGTGAAACGTTATCCGGACAGGCGAGCTCTGGGGCCAACGTCCTGACTTTC. Translation gives CASETLSGQASSGANVLTF.

CDR3 nucleotides: TGTGCCAGCAGTGGGGGCGGCAGGGTCACCCATTCTGAAGCTTTCTTT. This codes for CASSGGGRVTHSEAFF. This chain uses TRBV25-1 with TRBJ1-1, with a tentative D call TRBD1 (5 bases). This CDR3 has 16 residues. V lost 4 bases and J 6 bases, leaving 21 bases between the germline ends. In germline, CDR1 is MGHDK, CDR2 SYGVNS.

The chain has TRBV5-1 and TRBJ2-5; D may be TRBD1 (7 bases). Germline V gives CDR1 SGHRS, CDR2 YFSETQ. Trimming removed 1 base from V and 1 base from J, with 14 bases in between. This CDR3 comprises 16 residues. The CDR3 reads CASSLRRDSFQETQYF. The CDR3 nucleotides are TGCGCCAGCAGCTTGAGGCGGGACAGTTTCCAAGAGACCCAGTACTTC.

This clonotype was recorded many times. The genes are TRBV20-1 and TRBJ2-1; 9 positions match TRBD1. From germline, CDR1 is DFQATT and CDR2 SNEGSKA (reference sequence). The CDR3 runs to 15 residues. The V segment lost 6 bases and the J segment 3 bases; nucleotides outside the gene matches: 9. CDR3: CSATTGGNVYNEQFF. Written as DNA, the CDR3 is TGCAGTGCAACTACAGGGGGCAATGTCTACAATGAGCAGTTCTTC.

The chain couples TRBV6-5 to TRBJ2-3; 7 bases match TRBD1. Trimming at V came to 0 bases and at J to 1 base, leaving 4 bases not matched to a gene. CDR3 length: 16 amino acids. Germline lookup yields CDR1 MNHEY and CDR2 SVGAGI. The CDR3 bases are TGTGCCAGCAGTTACTCCGACAGGGATGGCACAGATACGCAGTATTTT. As protein: CASSYSDRDGTDTQYF.

This chain connects TRBV6-5 to TRBJ2-3, with 7 bases matching TRBD1. CDR3 length: 15 amino acids. Trimming at V came to 4 bases and at J to 6 bases, leaving 10 bases not matched to a gene. Germline CDR1 is MNHEY and CDR2 is SVGAGI. The DNA of the CDR3 is TGTGCCAGCAGTTTAGACAGGGCCATTCGGGATACGCAGTATTTT. Translated: CASSLDRAIRDTQYF.

This clonotype was found many times. The genes are TRBV5-1 and TRBJ2-7, with D tentatively TRBD1 or TRBD2 (5 bases each). This CDR3 has 13 amino acids. In germline, CDR1 is SGHRS, CDR2 YFSETQ. V was cut by 4 bases and J by 2 bases, with 10 bases left in between. CDR3 in amino acids: CASSRDGTYEQYV. CDR3 sequence (DNA): TGCGCCAGCAGCCGGGACGGGACCTACGAGCAGTACGTC.

The chain has TRBV27 and TRBJ2-7; no firm D call. The germline V gene has CDR1 MNHEY and CDR2 SMNVEV (reference sequence). The germline V and J ends were trimmed by 0 bases and 8 bases, with 11 bases remaining between them. There are 13 residues in the CDR3. CDR3 coding DNA: TGTGCCAGCAGTTTATCGACGGGTTTCCAGCAGTACGTC. Translated: CASSLSTGFQQYV.

Ten or more counts support this clonotype. This chain joins TRBV27 and TRBJ2-4; 8 bases match TRBD1. With 3 bases clipped from V and 9 bases from J, the junction kept 4 bases outside the gene matches. The germline V gene encodes CDR1 MNHEY and CDR2 SMNVEV (reference sequence). The CDR3 spans 13 residues. The CDR3 nucleotides are TGTGCCAGCAGTTTCGGACAGGGCGTCATTCAGTACTTC. Its translation is CASSFGQGVIQYF.

The V call is TRBV7-3, the J call TRBJ2-3, with a possible D match to TRBD2 (5 bases). CDR3 length equals 12 residues. V was clipped by 4 bases and J by 7 bases, with 9 bases between them. The V gene's germline CDR1 is SGHTA and CDR2 FQGTGA. CDR3 sequence reads: CASSSTNNTQYF. CDR3 DNA sequence: TGTGCCAGCAGCTCGACTAACAATACGCAGTATTTT.

The chain combines TRBV6-2 or TRBV6-3 with TRBJ2-4; no firm D call. The CDR3 totals 16 residues. From germline, CDR1 is MNHEY and CDR2 SVGEGT. Trimming left V 2 bases short and J 0 bases short, with 11 bases between. The CDR3 is CASSYQSASAKNIQYF. The DNA of the CDR3 is TGTGCCAGCAGTTACCAGTCGGCTTCAGCCAAAAACATTCAGTACTTC.

This clonotype was picked up a small number of times. The rearrangement links TRBV7-2 to TRBJ2-1, with D unclear. The germline V and J ends were trimmed by 8 bases and 5 bases, with 16 bases remaining between them. In germline, CDR1 is SGHTA, CDR2 FQGNSA. The CDR3 is 14 residues long. The CDR3 DNA is TGTGCCAGCGTCCCGTTAGGAAGGCACAATGAGCAGTTCTTC. It yields the protein CASVPLGRHNEQFF.

This clonotype was observed a few times. CDR3 nucleotides: TGTGCCAGCAGCGATGACAGGGTAGTTTCCAATGAGCAGTTCTTC. Translated, it gives CASSDDRVVSNEQFF. The genes are TRBV12-3 or TRBV12-4 and TRBJ2-1; 7 nucleotides match TRBD1. The CDR3 runs to 15 residues. Trimming took 6 bases from V and 6 from J; bases not matched to a gene: 11.

This clonotype appeared many times. Germline is not matched at one junction end, which may reflect a read error. The rearrangement uses TRBV5-1 and TRBJ1-1, with D unresolved. From germline, CDR1 is SGHRS and CDR2 YFSETQ. CDR3 length: 13 amino acids. The CDR3 loop reads CASSPSLNTEAFF. CDR3 sequence (DNA): TGTGCCAGCAGTCCCTCCTTGAACACTGAAGCTTTCTTT. Together with reference TRBV5-1 and TRBJ1-1, the CDR3 gives the full variable domain: KAGVTQTPRYLIKTRGQQVTLSCSPISGHRSVSWYQQTPGQGLQFLFEYFSETQRNKGNFPGRFSGRQFSNSRSEMNVSTLELGDSALYLCASSPSLNTEAFFGQGTRLTVV.

This clonotype occurred many times. The V and J genes are TRBV5-5 and TRBJ2-1; maybe TRBD2 (6 bases). The ends were cut back, 4 bases at V and 10 bases at J, with 12 bases in the middle. The CDR3 covers 12 residues. Germline CDR1 and CDR2: SGHKS and YYEKEE (reference sequence). CDR3 sequence (DNA): TGTGCCAGCAGCGTGGGACTTCGGGAGCAGTTCTTC. This gives the protein CASSVGLREQFF. Supplemented by reference TRBV5-5 and TRBJ2-1, the full variable domain reads DAGVTQSPTHLIKTRGQQVTLRCSPISGHKSVSWYQQVLGQGPQFIFQYYEKEERGRGNFPDRFSARQFPNYSSELNVNALLLGDSALYLCASSVGLREQFFGPGTRLTVL.

This clonotype was observed a handful of times. The chain combines TRBV18 with TRBJ2-2; D not resolved. Germline V gene lookup returns CDR1 KGHSH and CDR2 LQKENI. This CDR3 spans 18 amino acids. Trimming shortened V by 3 bases and J by 0 bases, and 17 bases separated the two germline ends. For the CDR3, the DNA is TGTGCCAGCTCACCGCTTCGAGGACGGCAGTCGAACACCGGGGAGCTGTTTTTT. It yields the protein CASSPLRGRQSNTGELFF.

CDR3 in amino acids: CASSVRSGGYTGELFF. The CDR3 DNA follows: TGTGCCAGCAGCGTACGAAGCGGGGGATACACCGGGGAGCTGTTTTTT. The chain joins TRBV9 to TRBJ2-2; 8 bases align to TRBD2. This CDR3 spans 16 amino acids. Germline CDR1 is SGDLS and CDR2 is YYNGEE. The V and J ends lost 1 base and 3 bases, in that order; junction bases with no gene match: 5.

The rearrangement joins TRBV12-3 or TRBV12-4 to TRBJ1-1; maybe TRBD1 (6 bases). V lost 6 bases to trimming and J lost 5 bases, with 16 bases between them. The CDR3 spans 14 residues. The CDR3 spells CASRPTGRGTEAFF. CDR3 DNA: TGTGCCAGCAGGCCGACAGGCAGAGGGACTGAAGCTTTCTTT.

This clonotype was picked up many times. The V gene is TRBV5-6, the J gene TRBJ2-5; a possible D gene is TRBD1 (6 bases). Trimming removed 2 bases from V and 4 bases from J, with 21 bases in between. The CDR3 is made up of 17 amino acids. Germline lookup yields CDR1 SGHDT and CDR2 YYEEEE. The CDR3 reads CASSFLGRQVEGETQYF. The CDR3 coding sequence is TGTGCCAGCAGCTTCTTGGGCAGACAGGTAGAGGGAGAGACCCAGTACTTC.

In its sample, this clonotype was seen many times. The chain recombines TRBV10-3 with TRBJ2-7; perhaps TRBD2 as D (6 bases). CDR3 length: 14 residues. The germline V gene encodes CDR1 ENHRY and CDR2 SYGVKD. V lost 6 bases, J lost 6 bases, and 18 bases lay in between. In DNA, the CDR3 is TGTGCCATCAGCACGGAGATGGGACTCCCCGAGCAGTACTTC. Residues: CAISTEMGLPEQYF.

This clonotype was detected many times. The rearrangement uses TRBV29-1 and TRBJ1-4; the match to TRBD1 covers 11 bases. In germline, CDR1 is SQVTM, CDR2 ANQGSEA. Unmatched junction bases numbered 2, after V lost 6 bases and J lost 5 bases. The length of the CDR3 is 13 residues. The CDR3 region is CSVWDRGNEKLFF. The CDR3 DNA is TGCAGCGTCTGGGACAGGGGGAATGAAAAACTGTTTTTT.

The V call is TRBV20-1, the J call TRBJ2-1, with 8 bases matching TRBD2. Germline CDR1 is DFQATT and CDR2 is SNEGSKA (reference sequence). V shed 3 bases, J shed 8 bases, and the junction held 3 bases outside the gene matches. The CDR3 contains 12 residues. CDR3 nucleotides: TGCAGTGCTAGCGGGGGGGGCGATGAGCAGTTCTTC. Translated, it gives CSASGGGDEQFF.

The rearrangement links TRBV12-3 or TRBV12-4 to TRBJ1-1; TRBD1 agrees at 10 bases. The CDR3 contains 14 residues. J was trimmed by 6 bases and V by 10 bases; bases with no gene match: 11. CDR3 in amino acids: CATLIRDRGSEAFF. The CDR3 coding sequence is TGTGCCACCCTGATAAGGGACAGGGGCTCTGAAGCTTTCTTT.

The chain recombines TRBV7-2 with TRBJ2-7; 8 bases agree with TRBD1. J was trimmed by 5 bases and V by 2 bases; bases with no gene match: 8. This CDR3 has 15 residues. Germline assignment: CDR1 SGHTA and CDR2 FQGNSA. This CDR3 reads CASSLYFAGGHEQYF. CDR3 nucleotides: TGTGCCAGCAGCTTATACTTCGCAGGGGGCCACGAGCAGTACTTC.

This clonotype was seen only a few times. Given a much more abundant clone one base away, this may be a read error. This rearrangement joins TRBV20-1 to TRBJ2-5, with 8 bases matching TRBD2. Germline CDR1 is DFQATT and CDR2 is SNEGSKA (reference sequence). This CDR3 has 13 residues. Trimming cost V 4 bases and J 1 base; bases outside gene matches: 2. This CDR3 reads CSATAGGQETQYF. The CDR3 DNA reads as TGCAGTGCTACCGCGGGGGGCCAAGAGACCCAGTACTTC.

This chain uses TRBV10-3 with TRBJ2-3; the D gene is possibly TRBD2 (7 bases). Trimming cost V 5 bases and J 6 bases, with 15 bases left between them. The CDR3 has 14 amino acids. In germline, CDR1 is ENHRY, CDR2 SYGVKD. CDR3 nucleotides: TGTGCCATCAGTAGGGGGGGCTCCTCGGATACGCAGTATTTT. Translated, it gives CAISRGGSSDTQYF.